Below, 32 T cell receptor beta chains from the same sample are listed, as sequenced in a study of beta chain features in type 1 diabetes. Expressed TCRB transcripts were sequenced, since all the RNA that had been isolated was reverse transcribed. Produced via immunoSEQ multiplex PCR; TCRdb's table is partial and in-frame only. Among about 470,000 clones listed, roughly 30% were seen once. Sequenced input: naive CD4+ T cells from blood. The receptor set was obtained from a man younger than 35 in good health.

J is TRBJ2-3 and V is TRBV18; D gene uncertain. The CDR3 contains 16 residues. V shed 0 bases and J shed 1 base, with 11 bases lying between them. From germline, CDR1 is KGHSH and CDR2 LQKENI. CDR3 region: CASSPPRTVRTDTQYF. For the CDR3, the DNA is TGTGCCAGCTCACCACCCCGGACCGTTCGCACAGATACGCAGTATTTT.

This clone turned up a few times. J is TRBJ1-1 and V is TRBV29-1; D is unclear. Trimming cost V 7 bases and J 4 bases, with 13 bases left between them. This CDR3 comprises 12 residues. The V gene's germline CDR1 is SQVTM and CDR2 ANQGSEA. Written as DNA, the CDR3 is TGCAGCGGAGTAGGAGTTAGCACTGAAGCTTTCTTT. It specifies CSGVGVSTEAFF. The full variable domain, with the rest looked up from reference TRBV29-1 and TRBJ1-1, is SAVISQKPSRDICQRGTSLTIQCQVDSQVTMMFWYRQQPGQSLTLIATANQGSEATYESGFVIDKFPISRPNLTFSTLTVSNMSPEDSSIYLCSGVGVSTEAFFGQGTRLTVV.

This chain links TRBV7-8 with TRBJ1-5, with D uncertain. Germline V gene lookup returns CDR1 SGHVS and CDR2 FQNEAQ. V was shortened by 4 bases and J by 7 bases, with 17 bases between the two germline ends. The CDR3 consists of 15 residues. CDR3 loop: CASSWRAGAGQPQHF. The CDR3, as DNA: TGTGCCAGCAGCTGGAGGGCGGGCGCGGGGCAGCCCCAGCATTTT.

CDR3 loop: CASSFIGGPGTGELFF. The CDR3 region has the DNA TGTGCCAGCAGCTTCATAGGAGGGCCGGGCACCGGGGAGCTGTTTTTT. The rearrangement uses TRBV7-9 and TRBJ2-2; TRBD2 is a possible D gene (6 bases). The length of the CDR3 is 16 residues. Germline lookup yields CDR1 SEHNR and CDR2 FQNEAQ (reference sequence). Between the trimmed V and J ends, which lost 3 bases and 4 bases, there was a span of 15 bases.

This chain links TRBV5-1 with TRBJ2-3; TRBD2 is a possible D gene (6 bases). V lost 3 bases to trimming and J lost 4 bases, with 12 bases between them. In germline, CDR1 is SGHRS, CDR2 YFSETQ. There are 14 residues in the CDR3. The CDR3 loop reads CASSYGSAPDTQYF. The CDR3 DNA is TGCGCCAGCAGCTACGGGAGTGCCCCAGATACGCAGTATTTT.

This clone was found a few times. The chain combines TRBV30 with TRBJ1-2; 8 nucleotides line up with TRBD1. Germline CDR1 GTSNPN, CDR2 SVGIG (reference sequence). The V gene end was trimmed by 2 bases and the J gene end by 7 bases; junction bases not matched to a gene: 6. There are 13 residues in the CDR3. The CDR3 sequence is CAWSSTGASGYTF. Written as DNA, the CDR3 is TGTGCCTGGAGTTCGACAGGGGCAAGTGGCTACACCTTC.

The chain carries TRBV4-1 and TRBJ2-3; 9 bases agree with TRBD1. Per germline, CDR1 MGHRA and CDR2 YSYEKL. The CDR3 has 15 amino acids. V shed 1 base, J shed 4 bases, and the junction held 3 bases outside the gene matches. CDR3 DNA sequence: TGCGCCAGCAGCCAAGCGGGACAGGGACCAGATACGCAGTATTTT. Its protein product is CASSQAGQGPDTQYF.

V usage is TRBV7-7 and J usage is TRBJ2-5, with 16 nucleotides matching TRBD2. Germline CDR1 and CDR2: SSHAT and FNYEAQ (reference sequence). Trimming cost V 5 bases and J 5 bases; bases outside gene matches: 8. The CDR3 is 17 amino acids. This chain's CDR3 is CASSAGLAGGFRETQYF. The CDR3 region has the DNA TGTGCCAGCAGCGCGGGACTAGCGGGAGGGTTCCGGGAGACCCAGTACTTC.

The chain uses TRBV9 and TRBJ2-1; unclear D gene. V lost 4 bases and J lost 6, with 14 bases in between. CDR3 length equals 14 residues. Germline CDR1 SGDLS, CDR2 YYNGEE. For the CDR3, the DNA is TGTGCCAGCAGCTCCACCCGACTTATCAATGAGCAGTTCTTC. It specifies CASSSTRLINEQFF.

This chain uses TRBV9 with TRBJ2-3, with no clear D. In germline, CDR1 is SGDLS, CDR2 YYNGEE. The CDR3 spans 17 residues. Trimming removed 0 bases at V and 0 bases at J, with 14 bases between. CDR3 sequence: CASSVALSWESTDTQYF. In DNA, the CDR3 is TGTGCCAGCAGCGTAGCCCTATCTTGGGAAAGCACAGATACGCAGTATTTT.

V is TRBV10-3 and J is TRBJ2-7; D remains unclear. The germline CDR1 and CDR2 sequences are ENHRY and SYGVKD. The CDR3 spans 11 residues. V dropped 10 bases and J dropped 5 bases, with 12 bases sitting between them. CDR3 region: CATEVGHEQYF. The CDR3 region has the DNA TGTGCCACCGAGGTTGGACACGAGCAGTACTTC.

This CDR3 reads CAISESFGEPQHF. The CDR3 DNA reads as TGTGCCATCAGTGAGTCGTTCGGAGAGCCCCAGCATTTT. The chain combines TRBV10-3 with TRBJ1-5; D unresolved. The length of the CDR3 is 13 residues. CDR1 and CDR2 (germline): ENHRY, SYGVKD. V gave up 0 bases and J gave up 8 bases, with 8 bases separating them.

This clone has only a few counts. CDR3 amino acids: CAWSVGRSEETQYF. The DNA for the CDR3 is TGTGCCTGGAGTGTTGGGCGGAGCGAAGAGACCCAGTACTTC. The chain couples TRBV30 to TRBJ2-5; D call uncertain. Trimming cost V 0 bases and J 3 bases, with 11 bases left between them. The CDR3 contains 14 residues. Germline CDR1 reads GTSNPN; CDR2 reads SVGIG (reference sequence).

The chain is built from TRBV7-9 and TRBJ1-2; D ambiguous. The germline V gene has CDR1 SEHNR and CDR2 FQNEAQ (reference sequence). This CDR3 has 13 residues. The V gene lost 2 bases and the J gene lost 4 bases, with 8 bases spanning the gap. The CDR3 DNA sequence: TGTGCCAGCAGCTTACACCGGACCTATGGCTACACCTTC. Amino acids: CASSLHRTYGYTF. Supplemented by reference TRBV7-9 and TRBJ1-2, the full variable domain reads DTGVSQNPRHKITKRGQNVTFRCDPISEHNRLYWYRQTLGQGPEFLTYFQNEAQLEKSRLLSDRFSAERPKGSFSTLEIQRTEQGDSAMYLCASSLHRTYGYTFGSGTRLTVV.

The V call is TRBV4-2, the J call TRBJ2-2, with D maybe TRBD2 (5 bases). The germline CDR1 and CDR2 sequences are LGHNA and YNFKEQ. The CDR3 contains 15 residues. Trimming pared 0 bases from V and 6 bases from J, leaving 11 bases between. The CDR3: CASSQDLNGAGELFF. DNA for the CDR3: TGTGCCAGCAGCCAAGATTTGAACGGGGCCGGGGAGCTGTTTTTT.

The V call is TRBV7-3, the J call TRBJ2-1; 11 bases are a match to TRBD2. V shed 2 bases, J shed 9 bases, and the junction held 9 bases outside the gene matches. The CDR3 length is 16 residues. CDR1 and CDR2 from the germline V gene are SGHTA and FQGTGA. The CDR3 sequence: CASSLPTSGSRGEQFF. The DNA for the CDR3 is TGTGCCAGCAGCTTACCTACTAGCGGGAGTCGAGGTGAGCAGTTCTTC.

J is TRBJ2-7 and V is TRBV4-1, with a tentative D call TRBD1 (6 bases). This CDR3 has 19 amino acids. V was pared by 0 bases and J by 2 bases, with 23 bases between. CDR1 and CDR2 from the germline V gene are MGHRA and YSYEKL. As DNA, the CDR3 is TGCGCCAGCAGCCAAGAGGTGACAGGCCGCGCTTGGTACACCTACGAGCAGTACTTC. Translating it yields CASSQEVTGRAWYTYEQYF.

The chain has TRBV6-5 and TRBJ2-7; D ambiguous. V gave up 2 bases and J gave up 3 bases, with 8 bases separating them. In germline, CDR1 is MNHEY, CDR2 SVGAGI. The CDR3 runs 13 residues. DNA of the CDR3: TGTGCCAGCAGTTACAGGGAAGGCTACGAGCAGTACTTC. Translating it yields CASSYREGYEQYF.

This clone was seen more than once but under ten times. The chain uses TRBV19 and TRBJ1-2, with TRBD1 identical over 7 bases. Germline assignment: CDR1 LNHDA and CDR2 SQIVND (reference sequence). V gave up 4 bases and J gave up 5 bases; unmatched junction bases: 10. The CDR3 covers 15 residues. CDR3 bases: TGTGCCAGTAGTACGACAGGGAATAGAGCTTATGGCTACACCTTC. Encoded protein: CASSTTGNRAYGYTF. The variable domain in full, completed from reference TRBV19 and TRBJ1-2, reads DGGITQSPKYLFRKEGQNVTLSCEQNLNHDAMYWYRQDPGQGLRLIYYSQIVNDFQKGDIAEGYSVSREKKESFPLTVTSAQKNPTAFYLCASSTTGNRAYGYTFGSGTRLTVV.

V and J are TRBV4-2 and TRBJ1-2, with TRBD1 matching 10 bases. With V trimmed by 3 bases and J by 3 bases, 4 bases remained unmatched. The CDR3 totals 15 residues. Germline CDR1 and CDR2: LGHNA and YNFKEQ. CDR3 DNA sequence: TGTGCCAGCAGCCAGCCCGGACAGGGGGACTATGGCTACACCTTC. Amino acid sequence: CASSQPGQGDYGYTF.

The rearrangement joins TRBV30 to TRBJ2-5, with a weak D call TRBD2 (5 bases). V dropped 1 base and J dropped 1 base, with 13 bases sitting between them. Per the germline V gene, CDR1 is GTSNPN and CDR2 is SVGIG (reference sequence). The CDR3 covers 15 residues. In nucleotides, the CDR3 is TGTGCCTGGAGTGATGAGGGCAGATCCCAAGAGACCCAGTACTTC. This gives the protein CAWSDEGRSQETQYF.

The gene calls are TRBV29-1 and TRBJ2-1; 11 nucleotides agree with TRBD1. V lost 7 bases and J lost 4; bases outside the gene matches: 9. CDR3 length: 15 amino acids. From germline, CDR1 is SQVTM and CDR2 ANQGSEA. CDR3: CSGLGGQGAYNEQFF. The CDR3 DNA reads TGCAGCGGCCTAGGAGGACAGGGGGCTTACAATGAGCAGTTCTTC.

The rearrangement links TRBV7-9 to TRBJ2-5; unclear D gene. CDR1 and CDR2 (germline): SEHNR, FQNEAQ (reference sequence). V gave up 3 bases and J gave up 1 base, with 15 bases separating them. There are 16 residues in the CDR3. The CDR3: CASSFSRSSGQETQYF. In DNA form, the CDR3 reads TGTGCCAGCAGCTTCAGTAGAAGTTCGGGCCAAGAGACCCAGTACTTC.

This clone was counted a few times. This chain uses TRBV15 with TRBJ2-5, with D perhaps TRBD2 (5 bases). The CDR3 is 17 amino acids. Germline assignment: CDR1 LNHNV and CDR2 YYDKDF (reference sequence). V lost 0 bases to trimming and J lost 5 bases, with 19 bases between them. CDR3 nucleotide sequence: TGTGCCACCAGCAGAGATCGCGGACTCCTCCTTGGTGAGACCCAGTACTTC. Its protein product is CATSRDRGLLLGETQYF.

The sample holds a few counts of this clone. CDR3 sequence reads: CASSPTLAQNTEAFF. CDR3 bases: TGTGCCAGCAGTCCAACGTTGGCCCAGAACACTGAAGCTTTCTTT. The V call is TRBV28, the J call TRBJ1-1; no firm D call. In germline, CDR1 is MDHEN, CDR2 SYDVKM. CDR3 size: 15 residues. V lost 5 bases and J 1 base, leaving 14 bases between the germline ends.

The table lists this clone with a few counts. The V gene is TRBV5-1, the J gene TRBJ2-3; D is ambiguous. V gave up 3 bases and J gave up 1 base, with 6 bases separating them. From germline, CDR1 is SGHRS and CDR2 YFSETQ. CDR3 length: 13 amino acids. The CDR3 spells CASSYLGTDTQYF. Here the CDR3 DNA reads TGCGCCAGCAGCTACCTAGGCACAGATACGCAGTATTTT. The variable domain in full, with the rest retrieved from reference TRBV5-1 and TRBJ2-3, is KAGVTQTPRYLIKTRGQQVTLSCSPISGHRSVSWYQQTPGQGLQFLFEYFSETQRNKGNFPGRFSGRQFSNSRSEMNVSTLELGDSALYLCASSYLGTDTQYFGPGTRLTVL.

For the CDR3, the DNA is TGTGCCAGTAGTATAACTAGCGTTGAGCAGTTCTTC. The encoded protein is CASSITSVEQFF. The chain carries TRBV19 and TRBJ2-1; 7 bases fit TRBD2. The CDR3 runs 12 residues. V lost 2 bases and J lost 9; bases outside the gene matches: 1. CDR1 LNHDA and CDR2 SQIVND come from the germline V gene (reference sequence).

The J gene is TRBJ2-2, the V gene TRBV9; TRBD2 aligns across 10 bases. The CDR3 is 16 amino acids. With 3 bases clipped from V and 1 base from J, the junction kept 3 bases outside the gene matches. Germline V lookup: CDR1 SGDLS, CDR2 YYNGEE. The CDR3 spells CASSALAGENTGELFF. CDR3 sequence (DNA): TGTGCCAGCAGCGCCCTAGCGGGGGAGAACACCGGGGAGCTGTTTTTT.

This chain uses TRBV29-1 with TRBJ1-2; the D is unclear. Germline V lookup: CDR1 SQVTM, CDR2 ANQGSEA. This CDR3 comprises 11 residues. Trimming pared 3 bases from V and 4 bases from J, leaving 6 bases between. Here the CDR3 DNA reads TGCAGCGTTGATCCCAGCTATGGCTACACCTTC. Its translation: CSVDPSYGYTF.

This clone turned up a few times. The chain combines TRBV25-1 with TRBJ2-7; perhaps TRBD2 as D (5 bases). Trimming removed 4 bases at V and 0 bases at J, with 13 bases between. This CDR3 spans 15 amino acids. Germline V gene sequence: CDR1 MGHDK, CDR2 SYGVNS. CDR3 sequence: CASSGSGVTSYEQYF. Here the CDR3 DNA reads TGTGCCAGCAGTGGGTCCGGGGTCACCTCCTACGAGCAGTACTTC.

The CDR3 here is CARAQRGQHSLLPLHNEKLFF. The CDR3, as DNA: TGTGCTAGAGCGCAGCGTGGACAGCATTCACTTCTCCCCCTCCATAATGAAAAACTGTTTTTT. This chain uses TRBV12-5 with TRBJ1-4; possibly TRBD1 for D (6 bases). V lost 9 bases and J lost 4, with 36 bases in between. From germline, CDR1 is LGHNT and CDR2 FRNRAP. The CDR3 extends over 21 amino acids.

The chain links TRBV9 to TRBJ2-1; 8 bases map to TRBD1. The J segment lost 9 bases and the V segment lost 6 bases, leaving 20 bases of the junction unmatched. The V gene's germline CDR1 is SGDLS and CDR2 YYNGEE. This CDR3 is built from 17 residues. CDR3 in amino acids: CASTRGTGTGQWGEQFF. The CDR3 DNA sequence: TGTGCCAGCACCCGAGGAACCGGGACAGGCCAGTGGGGTGAGCAGTTCTTC.